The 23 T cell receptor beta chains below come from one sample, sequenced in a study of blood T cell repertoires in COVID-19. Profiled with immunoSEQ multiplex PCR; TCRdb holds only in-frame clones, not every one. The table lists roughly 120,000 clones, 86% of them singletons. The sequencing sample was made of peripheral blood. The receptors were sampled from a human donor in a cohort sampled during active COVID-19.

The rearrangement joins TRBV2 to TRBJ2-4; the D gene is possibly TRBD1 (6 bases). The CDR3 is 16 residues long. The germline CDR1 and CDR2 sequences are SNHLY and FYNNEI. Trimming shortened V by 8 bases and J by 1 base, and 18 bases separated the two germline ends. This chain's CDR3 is CASCLRTAFAKNIQYF. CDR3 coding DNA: TGTGCCAGCTGTCTAAGGACAGCCTTCGCCAAAAACATTCAGTACTTC.

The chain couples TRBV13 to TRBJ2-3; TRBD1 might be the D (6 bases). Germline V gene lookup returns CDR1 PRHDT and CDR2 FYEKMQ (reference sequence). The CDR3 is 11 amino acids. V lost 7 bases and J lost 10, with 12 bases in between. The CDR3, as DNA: TGTGCCAGCACACGAGAGGGGGCGCAGTATTTT. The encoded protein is CASTREGAQYF.

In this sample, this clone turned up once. The CDR3 DNA reads TGTGCCAGCACTCCGACAGGGAACACTGAAGCTTTCTTT. This encodes CASTPTGNTEAFF. The chain combines TRBV7-9 with TRBJ1-1, with a weak D call TRBD1 (6 bases). Trimming cost V 7 bases and J 1 base, with 10 bases left between them. The CDR3 is 13 residues long. Germline CDR1 SEHNR, CDR2 FQNEAQ (reference sequence).

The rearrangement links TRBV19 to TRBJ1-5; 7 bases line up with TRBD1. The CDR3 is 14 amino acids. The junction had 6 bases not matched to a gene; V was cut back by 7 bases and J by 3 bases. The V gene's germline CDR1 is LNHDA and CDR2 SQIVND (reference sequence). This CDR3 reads CASISGQPNQPQHF. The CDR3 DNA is TGTGCCAGTATTTCGGGACAGCCCAATCAGCCCCAGCATTTT.

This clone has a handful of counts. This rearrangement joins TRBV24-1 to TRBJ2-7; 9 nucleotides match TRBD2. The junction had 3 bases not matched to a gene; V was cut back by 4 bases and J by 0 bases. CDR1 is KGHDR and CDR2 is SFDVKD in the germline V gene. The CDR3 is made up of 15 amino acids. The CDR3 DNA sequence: TGTGCCACCAGTGACGAAGCGGGAGGCTCCTACGAGCAGTACTTC. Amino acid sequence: CATSDEAGGSYEQYF.

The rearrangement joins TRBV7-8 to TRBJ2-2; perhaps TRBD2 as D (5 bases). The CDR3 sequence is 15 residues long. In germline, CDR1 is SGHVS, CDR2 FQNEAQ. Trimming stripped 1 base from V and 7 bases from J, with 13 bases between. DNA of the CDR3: TGTGCCAGCAGCTTAGTGGACTTAGCGAGCGGGGAGCTGTTTTTT. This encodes CASSLVDLASGELFF.

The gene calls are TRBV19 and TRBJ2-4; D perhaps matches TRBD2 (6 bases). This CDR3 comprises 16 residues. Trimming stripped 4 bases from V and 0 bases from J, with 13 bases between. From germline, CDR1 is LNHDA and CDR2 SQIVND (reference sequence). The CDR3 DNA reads TGTGCCAGTAGTACCCGGGACTGGTTAGCCAAAAACATTCAGTACTTC. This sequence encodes CASSTRDWLAKNIQYF.

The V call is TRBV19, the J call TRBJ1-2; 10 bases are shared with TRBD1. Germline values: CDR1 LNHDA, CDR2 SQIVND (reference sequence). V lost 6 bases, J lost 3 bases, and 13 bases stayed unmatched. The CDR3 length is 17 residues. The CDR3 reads CASRSGTGALIYYGYTF. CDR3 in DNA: TGTGCCAGTAGGAGCGGGACAGGGGCCCTAATTTACTATGGCTACACCTTC.

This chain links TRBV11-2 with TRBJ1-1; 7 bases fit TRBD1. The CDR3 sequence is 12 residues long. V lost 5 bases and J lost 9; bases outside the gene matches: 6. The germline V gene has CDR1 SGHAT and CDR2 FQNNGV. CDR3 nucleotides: TGTGCCAGCAGCCGGGACAGCCCCAAAGCTTTCTTT. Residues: CASSRDSPKAFF. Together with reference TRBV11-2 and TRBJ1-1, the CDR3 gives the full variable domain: EAGVAQSPRYKIIEKRQSVAFWCNPISGHATLYWYQQILGQGPKLLIQFQNNGVVDDSQLPKDRFSAERLKGVDSTLKIQPAKLEDSAVYLCASSRDSPKAFFGQGTRLTVV.

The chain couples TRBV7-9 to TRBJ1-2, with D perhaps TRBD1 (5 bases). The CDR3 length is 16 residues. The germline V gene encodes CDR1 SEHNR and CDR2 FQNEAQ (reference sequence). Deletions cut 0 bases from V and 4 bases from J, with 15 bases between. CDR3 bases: TGTGCCAGCAGCTTAGCTTTCGCGAGTAGGGGCTATGGCTACACCTTC. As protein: CASSLAFASRGYGYTF.

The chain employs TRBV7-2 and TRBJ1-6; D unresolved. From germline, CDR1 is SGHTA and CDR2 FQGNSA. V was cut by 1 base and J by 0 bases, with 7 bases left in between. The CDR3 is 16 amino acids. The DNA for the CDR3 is TGTGCCAGCAGCTTAGACAGTAGCTCCTATAATTCACCCCTCCACTTT. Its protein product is CASSLDSSSYNSPLHF.

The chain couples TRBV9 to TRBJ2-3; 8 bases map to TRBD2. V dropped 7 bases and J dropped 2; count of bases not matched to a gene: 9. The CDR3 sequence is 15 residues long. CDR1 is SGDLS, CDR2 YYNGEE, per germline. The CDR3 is CASSPLAGPTDTQYF. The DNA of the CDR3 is TGTGCCAGCTCCCCCCTAGCGGGCCCCACAGATACGCAGTATTTT.

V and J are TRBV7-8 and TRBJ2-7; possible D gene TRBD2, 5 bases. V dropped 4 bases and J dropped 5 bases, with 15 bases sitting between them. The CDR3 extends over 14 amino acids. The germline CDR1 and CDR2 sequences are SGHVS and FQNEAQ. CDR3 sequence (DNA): TGTGCCAGCAGCTCCCACCAACTAGACAACGAGCAGTACTTC. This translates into CASSSHQLDNEQYF. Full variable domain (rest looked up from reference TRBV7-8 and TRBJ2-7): GAGVSQSPRYKVAKRGQDVALRCDPISGHVSLFWYQQALGQGPEFLTYFQNEAQLDKSGLPSDRFFAERPEGSVSTLKIQRTQQEDSAVYLCASSSHQLDNEQYFGPGTRLTVT.

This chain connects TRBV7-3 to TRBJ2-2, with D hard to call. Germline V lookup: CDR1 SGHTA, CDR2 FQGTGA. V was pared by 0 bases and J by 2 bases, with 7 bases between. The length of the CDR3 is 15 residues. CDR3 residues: CASSLTPGNTGELFF. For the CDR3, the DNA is TGTGCCAGCAGCTTAACTCCGGGTAACACCGGGGAGCTGTTTTTT.

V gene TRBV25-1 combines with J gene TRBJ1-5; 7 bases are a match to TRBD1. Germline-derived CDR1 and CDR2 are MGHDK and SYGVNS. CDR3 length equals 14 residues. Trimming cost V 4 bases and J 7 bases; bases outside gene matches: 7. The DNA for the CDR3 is TGTGCCAGCAGTGCCCGACAGGGATTGCAGCCCCAGCATTTT. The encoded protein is CASSARQGLQPQHF.

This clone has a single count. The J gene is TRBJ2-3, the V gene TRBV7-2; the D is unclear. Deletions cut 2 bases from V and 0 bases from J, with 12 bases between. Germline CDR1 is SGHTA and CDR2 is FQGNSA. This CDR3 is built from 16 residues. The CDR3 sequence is CASSLPASTSTDTQYF. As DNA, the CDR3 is TGTGCCAGCAGCTTACCAGCGAGTACTAGCACAGATACGCAGTATTTT.

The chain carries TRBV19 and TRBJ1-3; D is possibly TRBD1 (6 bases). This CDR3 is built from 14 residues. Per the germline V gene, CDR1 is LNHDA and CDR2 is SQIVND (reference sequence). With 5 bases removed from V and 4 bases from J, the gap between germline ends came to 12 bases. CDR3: CASSEQGSGNTIYF. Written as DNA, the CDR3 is TGTGCCAGTAGTGAACAGGGTTCAGGAAACACCATATATTTT. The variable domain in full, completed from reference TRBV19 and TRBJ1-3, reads DGGITQSPKYLFRKEGQNVTLSCEQNLNHDAMYWYRQDPGQGLRLIYYSQIVNDFQKGDIAEGYSVSREKKESFPLTVTSAQKNPTAFYLCASSEQGSGNTIYFGEGSWLTVV.

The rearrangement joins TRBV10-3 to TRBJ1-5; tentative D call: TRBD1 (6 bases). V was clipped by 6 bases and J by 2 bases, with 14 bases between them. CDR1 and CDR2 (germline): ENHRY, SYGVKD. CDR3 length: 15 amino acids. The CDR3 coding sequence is TGTGCCATCAGGGGCCAGGGGCATGGCAATCAGCCCCAGCATTTT. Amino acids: CAIRGQGHGNQPQHF.

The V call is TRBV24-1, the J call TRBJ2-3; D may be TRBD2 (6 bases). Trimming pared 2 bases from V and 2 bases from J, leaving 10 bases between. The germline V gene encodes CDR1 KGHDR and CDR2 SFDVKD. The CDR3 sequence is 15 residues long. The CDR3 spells CATSDSRTITDTQYF. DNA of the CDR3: TGTGCCACCAGTGATTCCCGGACTATCACAGATACGCAGTATTTT.

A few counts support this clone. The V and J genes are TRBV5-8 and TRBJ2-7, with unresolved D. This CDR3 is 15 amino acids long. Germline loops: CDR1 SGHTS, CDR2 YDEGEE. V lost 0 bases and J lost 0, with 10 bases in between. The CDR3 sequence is CASSLDTASSYEQYF. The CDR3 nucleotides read TGTGCCAGCAGCTTGGACACCGCAAGCTCCTACGAGCAGTACTTC.

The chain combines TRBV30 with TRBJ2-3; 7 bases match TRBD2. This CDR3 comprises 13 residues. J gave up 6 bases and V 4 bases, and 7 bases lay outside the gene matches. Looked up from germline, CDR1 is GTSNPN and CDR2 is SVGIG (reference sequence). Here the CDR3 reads CAWMPAGVDTQYF. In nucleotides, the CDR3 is TGTGCCTGGATGCCCGCGGGAGTGGATACGCAGTATTTT.

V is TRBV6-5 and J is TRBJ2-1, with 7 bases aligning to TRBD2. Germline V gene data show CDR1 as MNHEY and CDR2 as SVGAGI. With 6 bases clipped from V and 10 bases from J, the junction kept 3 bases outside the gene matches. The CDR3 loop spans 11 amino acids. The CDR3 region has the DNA TGTGCCAGCAGGGGGGGACTAGAGCAGTTCTTC. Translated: CASRGGLEQFF.

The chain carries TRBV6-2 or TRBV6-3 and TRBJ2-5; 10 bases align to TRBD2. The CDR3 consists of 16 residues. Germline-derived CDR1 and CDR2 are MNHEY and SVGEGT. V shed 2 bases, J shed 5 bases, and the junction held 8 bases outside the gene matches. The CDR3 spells CASSYVLAGGGETQYF. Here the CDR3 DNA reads TGTGCCAGCAGTTACGTCTTAGCGGGAGGCGGTGAGACCCAGTACTTC.